The next 30 T cell receptor beta chains were all read from a single sample in a study of prognosis after radiotherapy for stage I lung cancer. TCR beta CDR3 was amplified from genomic DNA by two-round multiplex PCR. Primers specific to each TRBV and TRBJ gene were used in first-round PCR. In TCRdb, the multiplex PCR reads were re-called with MiXCR into one record per CDR3 protein. The data hold 20,000 or so distinct CDR3 sequences, with around 46% observed a single time. The specimen comprised PBMCs, sampled before or after stereotactic body radiation therapy (not recorded which). The receptors come from a donor aged 50 or older with non-small cell lung cancer.

This clonotype appeared many times. The V call is TRBV11-3, the J call TRBJ2-7, with a weak D call TRBD2 (6 bases). V lost 3 bases, J lost 3 bases, and 18 bases lay in between. CDR3 length: 16 amino acids. Germline CDR1 reads SGHNT; CDR2 reads YENEEA. CDR3 region: CASSLNGAGGRYEQYF. CDR3 nucleotides: TGTGCCAGCAGCTTGAACGGGGCCGGGGGTCGCTACGAGCAGTACTTC.

The J gene is TRBJ2-7, the V gene TRBV7-2; D is possibly TRBD2 (6 bases). CDR3 length equals 15 residues. Germline V gene data show CDR1 as SGHTA and CDR2 as FQGNSA. The ends were cut back, 5 bases at V and 4 bases at J, with 18 bases in the middle. Here the CDR3 DNA reads TGTGCCAGCAGCCGGACTATCTGGCAGGAGTACGAGCAGTACTTC. Amino acids: CASSRTIWQEYEQYF. Drawing the rest from reference TRBV7-2 and TRBJ2-7, the complete variable domain is GAGVSQSPSNKVTEKGKDVELRCDPISGHTALYWYRQSLGQGLEFLIYFQGNSAPDKSGLPSDRFSAERTGGSVSTLTIQRTQQEDSAVYLCASSRTIWQEYEQYFGPGTRLTVT.

This rearrangement joins TRBV11-2 to TRBJ2-1, with 12 bases lining up with TRBD2. There are 16 residues in the CDR3. Germline V CDR1 and CDR2: SGHAT, FQNNGV. Germline trimming cut 5 bases from V and 3 bases from J; bases unmatched to any gene: 5. Here the CDR3 DNA reads TGTGCCAGCAGCACCCGACTAGCGGGAGACTACAATGAGCAGTTCTTC. Protein: CASSTRLAGDYNEQFF.

As concerns this clonotype: A read error likely explains this, since a far larger clone differs by one base. The CDR3 sequence: CASIRDRRTDTQYF. In nucleotides, the CDR3 is TGTGCCAGCATCCGGGACCGCCGCACAGATACGCAGTATTTT. The chain combines TRBV6-8 with TRBJ2-3; D is perhaps TRBD1 or TRBD2 (5 bases each). The CDR3 consists of 14 residues. V was shortened by 7 bases and J by 1 base, with 12 bases between the two germline ends. Germline V CDR1 and CDR2: MNHGY, SAAAGT.

This clonotype was detected many times. The chain carries TRBV20-1 and TRBJ1-1, with TRBD1 matching 7 bases. The CDR3 is 12 amino acids. Trimming removed 6 bases from V and 4 bases from J; junction bases left unmatched: 5. The germline V gene has CDR1 DFQATT and CDR2 SNEGSKA (reference sequence). The CDR3 sequence: CSARQGSTEAFF. The CDR3 nucleotides are TGCAGTGCAAGACAGGGCAGCACTGAAGCTTTCTTT.

Regarding this clonotype: Germline and junction disagree at one end, which may indicate a read error. The chain has TRBV15 and TRBJ1-4, with D possibly TRBD1 on 5 matching bases. The CDR3 loop spans 12 amino acids. Looked up from germline, CDR1 is LNHNV and CDR2 is YYDKDF (reference sequence). DNA of the CDR3: TGTGCCACCATCAGAGAGCGATGGGGGCTGTTTTTT. Encoded protein: CATIRERWGLFF.

By its share, this clonotype is medium-sized (0.01 to 0.1%). The gene calls are TRBV6-1 and TRBJ2-2, with 7 bases lining up with TRBD2. The CDR3 spans 15 residues. Germline V lookup: CDR1 MNHNS, CDR2 SASEGT. V shed 9 bases and J 1 base; nucleotides not matched to a gene: 8. This chain's CDR3 is CASKREDLNTGELFF. DNA for the CDR3: TGTGCCAGTAAACGGGAGGACCTGAACACCGGGGAGCTGTTTTTT.

This clonotype was seen a few times. Just one base apart from a much larger clone, this may be a read error. The chain has TRBV7-3 and TRBJ2-1; TRBD2 might be the D (6 bases). CDR1 and CDR2 from the germline V gene are SGHTA and FQGTGA. The CDR3 contains 15 residues. CDR3 sequence: CASSRGTDSSNEQFF. The CDR3 bases are TGTGCCAGCAGCCGTGGGACTGACTCCTCCAATGAGCAGTTCTTC. Full variable domain (missing parts from reference TRBV7-3 and TRBJ2-1): GAGVSQTPSNKVTEKGKYVELRCDPISGHTALYWYRQSLGQGPEFLIYFQGTGAADDSGLPNDRFFAVRPEGSVSTLKIQRTERGDSAVYLCASSRGTDSSNEQFFGPGTRLTVL.

The V gene is TRBV5-1, the J gene TRBJ2-1; 12 nucleotides match TRBD2. After removal of 4 bases from V and 2 bases from J, the junction contained 1 base not matched to a gene. The CDR3 has 15 amino acids. From germline, CDR1 is SGHRS and CDR2 YFSETQ. CDR3 nucleotides: TGCGCCAGCAGCAGGACTAGCGGGACCTACAATGAGCAGTTCTTC. Its protein product is CASSRTSGTYNEQFF.

A note on this clonotype: One end of the junction fails to match germline, which may point to a read error. The chain combines TRBV11-3 with TRBJ2-7, with 8 positions matching TRBD2. This CDR3 has 15 amino acids. Germline CDR1 SGHNT, CDR2 YENEEA. The CDR3 spells CASSLAGGQIYQQYF. In nucleotides, the CDR3 is TGTGCCAGCAGCTTAGCGGGGGGGCAAATCTACCAGCAGTACTTC.

This clonotype was detected many times. This chain's CDR3 is CSADYSGVYNEQFF. CDR3 coding DNA: TGCAGTGCGGATTATAGCGGGGTATACAATGAGCAGTTCTTC. V usage is TRBV20-1 and J usage is TRBJ2-1; TRBD2 agrees at 8 bases. From germline, CDR1 is DFQATT and CDR2 SNEGSKA (reference sequence). The CDR3 sequence is 14 residues long. Trimming cost V 6 bases and J 4 bases; bases outside gene matches: 8.

Details on this clonotype: This may come from a read error, since a much larger clone is one base off. The rearrangement uses TRBV12-3 or TRBV12-4 and TRBJ2-7; no reliable D call. The CDR3 has 16 amino acids. The CDR3 DNA reads TGTGCCAGCAGTTCCCCAGTCACTCGGAATTCCTACGATCAGTACTTC. This sequence encodes CASSSPVTRNSYDQYF.

The chain uses TRBV7-3 and TRBJ2-7, with a weak D call TRBD2 (5 bases). Trimming cost V 7 bases and J 2 bases, with 18 bases left between them. Germline values: CDR1 SGHTA, CDR2 FQGTGA. CDR3 size: 15 residues. CDR3 nucleotides: TGTGCCAGCACCCTATCAAACGAGGGTCCCTACGAGCAGTACTTC. Translation gives CASTLSNEGPYEQYF.

This clonotype came up many times. At one end, the junction sequence differs from germline, possibly due to a read error. The chain recombines TRBV7-6 with TRBJ2-2; 10 bases are shared with TRBD2. The CDR3 spans 16 residues. Germline V gene sequence: CDR1 SGHVS, CDR2 FNYEAQ. The DNA of the CDR3 is TGTGCCAGCAGTTCCCTAGCGGGAGAAAGCACCCGGGAGCTGTTTTTT. As protein: CASSSLAGESTRELFF.

This clonotype was counted ten times or more. The genes are TRBV27 and TRBJ2-3, with TRBD2 identical over 9 bases. This CDR3 is 14 amino acids long. J gave up 5 bases and V 2 bases, and 2 bases lay outside the gene matches. Germline CDR1 is MNHEY and CDR2 is SMNVEV (reference sequence). The CDR3 DNA sequence: TGTGCCAGCAGTTTAGCGGGAGGGCAAGATACGCAGTATTTT. It is translated as CASSLAGGQDTQYF.

This clonotype came up many times. The rearrangement uses TRBV18 and TRBJ1-5; no reliable D call. The CDR3 has 13 residues. Trimming removed 6 bases from V and 6 bases from J, with 12 bases in between. CDR1 KGHSH and CDR2 LQKENI come from the germline V gene. The CDR3 is CASSVEGGQPQHF. CDR3 nucleotides: TGTGCCAGCTCCGTAGAGGGTGGTCAGCCCCAGCATTTT.

With respect to this clonotype: This sequence is one base from a far larger clone and is likely a read error. V and J are TRBV11-3 and TRBJ2-5; no firm D call. Matching the DNA end better, TRBJ2-1 makes the J call doubtful. This CDR3 has 11 residues. Germline CDR1 and CDR2: SGHNT and YENEEA. In nucleotides, the CDR3 is TGTGCCAGCAGCTTGTTGGATGGGCAGTTCTTC. This gives the protein CASSLLDGQFF.

This clonotype showed up many times. The rearrangement links TRBV10-3 to TRBJ2-1; 8 positions agree with TRBD2. The V gene end was trimmed by 3 bases and the J gene end by 3 bases; junction bases not matched to a gene: 16. This CDR3 region has 19 residues. Germline CDR1 reads ENHRY; CDR2 reads SYGVKD. The CDR3 is CAISDRGTSGTLYYNEQFF. The DNA of the CDR3 is TGTGCCATCAGTGATAGGGGGACTAGTGGGACCCTGTACTACAATGAGCAGTTCTTC.

There are many counts of this clonotype. This sequence joins TRBV5-4 and TRBJ1-1; D is unresolved. Trimming took 0 bases from V and 2 from J, leaving 5 bases between them. The CDR3 loop spans 13 amino acids. CDR1 is SGHNT, CDR2 YYREEE, per germline (reference sequence). The CDR3 DNA sequence: TGTGCCAGCAGCTTGGGAGGTAACACTGAAGCTTTCTTT. Its protein is CASSLGGNTEAFF.

This clonotype was observed a handful of times. With only one base between it and a far larger clone, this is likely a read error. J is TRBJ2-7 and V is TRBV6-2 or TRBV6-3, with D maybe TRBD2 (5 bases). The CDR3 has 13 residues. The germline V and J ends were trimmed by 7 bases and 4 bases, with 14 bases remaining between them. Germline values: CDR1 MNHEY, CDR2 SVGEGT. CDR3 sequence (DNA): TGTGCCAGCATGGCAGGCAGAGGGTACGAGCAGTACTTC. Its translation: CASMAGRGYEQYF.

This clonotype was seen more than once but under ten times. The V gene is TRBV5-1, the J gene TRBJ2-5; 8 nucleotides line up with TRBD2. CDR1 is SGHRS and CDR2 is YFSETQ in the germline V gene. The CDR3 runs 13 residues. V shed 2 bases and J 5 bases; nucleotides not matched to a gene: 2. The CDR3 region is CASSFTSGETQYF. CDR3 DNA sequence: TGCGCCAGCAGCTTCACTAGCGGCGAGACCCAGTACTTC.

This clonotype was picked up a small number of times. A far larger clone is one base from this, pointing to a likely read error. This rearrangement joins TRBV6-1 to TRBJ2-7; 8 bases match TRBD2. The CDR3 runs 14 residues. Trimming cost V 5 bases and J 9 bases; bases outside gene matches: 12. Per the germline V gene, CDR1 is MNHNS and CDR2 is SASEGT. The CDR3 DNA is TGTGCCAGCAGTTTGACGCGGACTAGCTGGGTGCAGTACTTC. It codes for CASSLTRTSWVQYF.

The chain carries TRBV6-2 or TRBV6-3 and TRBJ2-7, with 7 nucleotides matching TRBD1. The CDR3 is 13 amino acids. The ends lost 0 bases at V and 7 bases at J; junction bases unmatched: 3. In germline, CDR1 is MNHEY, CDR2 SVGEGT. CDR3 protein: CASSYSRQGEQYF. The CDR3 bases are TGTGCCAGCAGTTACTCTAGACAGGGTGAGCAGTACTTC.

V and J are TRBV6-1 and TRBJ2-1; D call uncertain. V lost 5 bases and J 5 bases, leaving 16 bases between the germline ends. Germline V lookup: CDR1 MNHNS, CDR2 SASEGT. The length of the CDR3 is 15 residues. The CDR3 coding sequence is TGTGCCAGCAGTAATCCTCGGAAAGGAAACAATGAGCAGTTCTTC. This encodes CASSNPRKGNNEQFF.

This clonotype appeared a few times. A much larger clone lies a single base off, so this may be a read error. The chain couples TRBV28 to TRBJ1-2; D is uncertain. This CDR3 has 11 amino acids. V lost 3 bases and J 5 bases, leaving 4 bases between the germline ends. Germline V CDR1 and CDR2: MDHEN, SYDVKM. CDR3 region: CASSFHYGYTF. The CDR3 DNA sequence: TGTGCCAGCAGTTTTCATTATGGCTACACCTTC.

This clonotype came up once. At one boundary the junction diverges from the germline segment, which might be a read error. The chain joins TRBV20-1 to TRBJ2-7, with D maybe TRBD2 (6 bases). Looked up from germline, CDR1 is DFQATT and CDR2 is SNEGSKA (reference sequence). The CDR3 extends over 13 amino acids. CDR3 loop: CSSRVEGTYEQYF. As DNA, the CDR3 is TGCAGTTCTAGGGTGGAGGGCACCTACGAGCAGTACTTC.

This clonotype counts as medium-sized. The V and J genes are TRBV27 and TRBJ1-6; the D is unclear. The CDR3 is 16 residues long. Looked up from germline, CDR1 is MNHEY and CDR2 is SMNVEV (reference sequence). Trimming took off 0 bases at V and 9 bases at J, with 15 bases between the two ends. The CDR3 protein is CASSLSMGRRPSPLHF. CDR3 DNA sequence: TGTGCCAGCAGTTTATCGATGGGGAGACGGCCTTCACCCCTCCACTTT.

This clonotype was recorded many times. The gene calls are TRBV7-9 and TRBJ1-2, with D possibly matching TRBD1 (5 bases). The CDR3 covers 17 residues. With 5 bases removed from V and 1 base from J, the gap between germline ends came to 20 bases. Per germline, CDR1 SEHNR and CDR2 FQNEAQ (reference sequence). The CDR3 DNA reads TGTGCCAGCAGCCATCCTAAGGGCGCGACAGTTAACTATGGCTACACCTTC. It specifies CASSHPKGATVNYGYTF.

The V call is TRBV6-2 or TRBV6-3, the J call TRBJ1-6; D is undetermined. In germline, CDR1 is MNHEY, CDR2 SVGEGT. CDR3 size: 16 residues. This chain's CDR3 is CASSPRPAEWCSPLHF. The CDR3, as DNA: TGTGCTAGCTCCCCCCGGCCCGCGGAATGGTGTTCGCCCCTCCACTTT.

To note about this clonotype: Mismatch with germline at one junction end may stem from a read error. This rearrangement joins TRBV10-3 to TRBJ1-2; D gene uncertain. CDR1 is ENHRY and CDR2 is SYGVKD in the germline V gene. The CDR3 sequence is 13 residues long. This CDR3 is CASSRAGVYGYTF. Here the CDR3 DNA reads TGTGCCAGCAGTAGAGCGGGCGTTTACGGCTACACCTTC.